This T cell receptor beta chain was observed in a study of blood T cell repertoires in COVID-19. Whole-study context: COVID-19 samples from acute and convalescent phases originated in the United States, Italy and Spain.

Participants spanned ages about 18 to 95 years and resided in 24 US areas. Participant-reported clinical history was the basis for cohort assignment. The protocol was immunoSEQ multiplex PCR, while the TCRdb copy is restricted to in-frame clones and leaves out a portion. The sample yields 310,000 or so clones, 80% to 90% seen once. Material for sequencing was PBMCs or T cells enriched from blood (not recorded which). The clonotype originates from a woman aged 18 to 35 who had recovered from COVID-19.

The CDR3 protein is CASSHEGGIMYEQYF. The CDR3 DNA reads TGTGCCAGCAGCCACGAGGGGGGGATAATGTACGAGCAGTACTTC. V and J are TRBV9 and TRBJ2-7, with D perhaps matching TRBD2 (7 bases). The germline gives CDR1 SGDLS, CDR2 YYNGEE. This CDR3 is 15 amino acids long. Trimming took off 4 bases at V and 4 bases at J, with 18 bases between the two ends.